These T cell receptor beta chains were read from a single sample in a study of blood T cells in healthy people across ages. TCRdb analysed the 5' RACE reads with MiXCR anew, one entry per CDR3 protein. The sample shows around 970,000 distinct CDR3 sequences, roughly 47% of them seen only once. Sequencing input: blood. Every receptor here comes from a woman aged 55-75 years in good health. Both conserved end residues are part of each CDR3. The D gene is left open where the match is weak. Expanded clones get a size class; other rows say once, few or many, or leave the size out.

j_call d_call clone_size v_call cdr3_nt cdr3_aa
TRBJ2-3 TRBD2 NA TRBV29-1 TGCAGCGTTGCTGGCGGGAGCAGAAGCACAGATACGCAGTATTTT CSVAGGSRSTDTQYF
TRBJ1-2 NA few TRBV6-5 TGTGCCAGCAGTGCTTACCCACAGGGTGTCTACACCTTC CASSAYPQGVYTF
TRBJ2-7 NA NA TRBV7-2 TGTGCCAGCAGGCCGGGATTCCCCTACGAGCAGTACTTC CASRPGFPYEQYF
TRBJ1-2 TRBD1 few TRBV29-1 TGCAGCGTTGAAGGAGGACAGGGGGACCTTAGGGGCTACACCTTC CSVEGGQGDLRGYTF
TRBJ2-3 TRBD2 NA TRBV3-1 TGTGCCAGCAGCCCGGTAGCGGGTAAGGGCACAGATACGCAGTATTTT CASSPVAGKGTDTQYF
TRBJ2-7 NA NA TRBV6-2/TRBV6-3 TGTGCCAGCAGTTACCCATACCGGGCCTCCTACGAGCAGTACTTC CASSYPYRASYEQYF
TRBJ2-3 NA NA TRBV4-2 TGTGCCAGCAGCCAAGATTATGGGGCAGGCCACGGGGATACGCAGTATTTT CASSQDYGAGHGDTQYF
TRBJ2-7 NA NA TRBV28 TGTGCCAGCAGCCTTGAAGCTACCTACGAGCAGTACTTC CASSLEATYEQYF
TRBJ1-2 NA few TRBV4-1 TGCGCCAGCAGCCGGGGAAGCTATGGCTACACCTTC CASSRGSYGYTF
TRBJ2-7 NA NA TRBV10-2 TGCGCCAGCAGTGAGTTAACGGTCTACGAGCAGTACTTC CASSELTVYEQYF
TRBJ2-1 TRBD1 NA TRBV4-1 TGCGCCAGCAGCCGTGGGACAGGGGTTTTCAATGAGCAGTTCTTC CASSRGTGVFNEQFF
TRBJ2-5 NA few TRBV20-1 TGCAGTGCTAGCCAGCGACAAGAGACCCAGTACTTC CSASQRQETQYF
TRBJ2-4 TRBD1 NA TRBV2 TGTGCCAGCCAGCAAGGGGGCACGGACATTCAGTACTTC CASQQGGTDIQYF
TRBJ2-7 NA many TRBV7-9 TGTGCCAGCAGTTTATCTGGCTCCTACGAGCAGTACTTC CASSLSGSYEQYF
TRBJ2-3 TRBD2 NA TRBV28 TGTGCCAGCAGTTCACCGGGACTAGGAACAGATACGCAGTATTTT CASSSPGLGTDTQYF
TRBJ2-3 TRBD2 many TRBV4-1 TGCGCCAGCAGCCAAGATGGACTAGCAAATACGCAGTATTTT CASSQDGLANTQYF
TRBJ1-1 NA NA TRBV3-1 TGTGCCAGCACTCCCCCCGGGAGGGCGAACACTGAAGCTTTCTTT CASTPPGRANTEAFF